These T cell receptor beta chains were read from a single sample in a study of human T cells and chemical hapten exposure. TCRdb reprocessed the RACE reads via MiXCR and lists one record per CDR3 protein. The sample has tens of thousands of distinct CDR3 sequences; more than 8% are singletons. Sequencing was performed on whole blood, taken in connection with sensitization to the hapten diphenylcyclopropenone (DPC). These receptors were taken from a man in his fifties or sixties with alopecia areata. Some clones in this sample may be carry-over from other donors' samples. Each CDR3 is given with its conserved first and last residue. The D gene is left open where the match is weak. Clone size is not always given. Where it is, it says once, few, many or a class for expanded clones.

j_gene	v_gene	d_gene	abundance	CDR3nt	CDR3aa
TRBJ1-1	TRBV4-2	-	-	TGTGCCAGCAGCCTACGACAGATGAACACTGAAGCTTTCTTT	CASSLRQMNTEAFF
TRBJ2-1	TRBV6-2/TRBV6-3	-	many	TGTGCCAGCAGTTACGCCGAGTCCCGGAGGAATGAGCAGTTCTTC	CASSYAESRRNEQFF
TRBJ2-2	TRBV29-1	-	-	TGCAGCGTCCCCCGGGACGGATCGAACACCGGGGAGCTGTTTTTT	CSVPRDGSNTGELFF
TRBJ2-1	TRBV12-3/TRBV12-4	-	many	TGTGCCAGCAGATCACGAAAGGGGCAGTTCTTC	CASRSRKGQFF
TRBJ2-1	TRBV6-2/TRBV6-3	-	-	TGTGCCAGCAGTGGCGGGATGGGCGATGAGCAGTTCTTC	CASSGGMGDEQFF
TRBJ2-1	TRBV29-1	-	-	TGCAGCGTTGAAGTAAGCGGGCCCTACAATGAGCAGTTCTTC	CSVEVSGPYNEQFF
TRBJ2-5	TRBV3-1	-	many	TGTGCCAGCAGCCGGGACTACCAAGAGACCCAGTACTTC	CASSRDYQETQYF
TRBJ1-2	TRBV12-2	-	many	TGTGCAAGTCGCCCTCGCGGCCCGAATCACTATGGCTACACCTTC	CASRPRGPNHYGYTF
TRBJ2-3	TRBV28	TRBD2	many	TGTGCCAGCAGTTTAACGTACGGGAGGTCGGGAGGTCAAGATACGCAGTATTTT	CASSLTYGRSGGQDTQYF
TRBJ2-2	TRBV3-1	-	once	TGTGCCAGCAGCCAAGAGGGGGCAGCCGGGGAGCTGTTTTTT	CASSQEGAAGELFF
TRBJ2-3	TRBV30	-	many	TGTGCCTATGGAAGGCAGAGAGATACGCAGTATTTT	CAYGRQRDTQYF
TRBJ2-5	TRBV10-1	-	-	TGCGCCAGCAGTGGCTCAGGGGGAGGTGGGACCCAGTACTTC	CASSGSGGGGTQYF
TRBJ1-5	TRBV18	-	many	TGTGCCAGCTCAAGAGCACAGGATAGCAATCAGCCCCAGCATTTT	CASSRAQDSNQPQHF
TRBJ2-2	TRBV7-9	-	medium-sized	TGTGCCAGCAGTCCGACCGTTCACGGGGAGCTGTTTTTT	CASSPTVHGELFF
TRBJ2-5	TRBV5-5	TRBD1	many	TGTGCCAGCAGCTTGGTGGGGACAGGGGTAGAGACCCAGTACTTC	CASSLVGTGVETQYF
TRBJ2-1	TRBV5-1	TRBD2	many	TGCGCCAGCAGCTGGGGACTAGGAGGGAGTTACAATGAGCAGTTCTTC	CASSWGLGGSYNEQFF
TRBJ1-5	TRBV7-6	-	many	TGTGCCAGCAGCGCCGGGGCCGGCCGGGCCCAGCCCCAGCATTTT	CASSAGAGRAQPQHF
TRBJ2-7	TRBV7-6	-	many	TGTGCCAGCAGCTTAAATCCCACAGCTCCGAGGGAGCAGTACTTC	CASSLNPTAPREQYF
TRBJ2-3	TRBV2	TRBD1	-	TGTGCCAGCAGTTTCACGACAGGGACCCCAGATACGCAGTATTTT	CASSFTTGTPDTQYF
TRBJ2-3	TRBV7-2	-	many	TGTGCCAGCAGCCCCCAGCGATCTGCAGATACGCAGTATTTT	CASSPQRSADTQYF
TRBJ2-5	TRBV2	-	many	TGTGCCAGCAAGTATCAAGAGACCCAGTACTTC	CASKYQETQYF
TRBJ2-5	TRBV5-1	TRBD1	many	TGCGCCAGCAGCCCTGGACAGGGCCAAGAGACCCAGTACTTC	CASSPGQGQETQYF
TRBJ1-6	TRBV29-1	-	many	TGCAGCGTTGCTCAGGGAGGTAGTGATTCACCCCTCCACTTT	CSVAQGGSDSPLHF
TRBJ2-1	TRBV7-6	TRBD2	many	TGTGCCAGCAGCAAGACTAGCGGGAGACCCAATGAGCAGTTCTTC	CASSKTSGRPNEQFF
TRBJ2-2	TRBV29-1	-	-	TGCAGCGTTGTAGGGGAAACCGGGGAGCTGTCTTTT	CSVVGETGELSF
TRBJ1-5	TRBV6-2/TRBV6-3	TRBD1	many	TGTGCCAGCAGATCTGACAGGGATCTGTACCAGCCCCAGCATTTT	CASRSDRDLYQPQHF
TRBJ1-5	TRBV18	-	-	TGTGCCAGCTCACCACCGGGGGCCTGGCCCCAGCATTTT	CASSPPGAWPQHF
TRBJ1-6	TRBV12-3/TRBV12-4	-	many	TGTGCCAGCAGTTTCGGGGAGCCGGGTAATTCACCCCTCCACTTT	CASSFGEPGNSPLHF
TRBJ2-1	TRBV2	-	few	TGTGCCAGCAGCGGTTTATCGGTTGCCTACAATGAGCAGTTCTTC	CASSGLSVAYNEQFF
TRBJ2-7	TRBV3-1	-	many	TGTGCCAGCAGCCAAGCAGGGGCCGGCGAGCAGTACTTC	CASSQAGAGEQYF
TRBJ2-7	TRBV10-2	TRBD1	many	TGCGCCAGCTGCCGCGGACAGGCCTTGGAGCAGTACTTC	CASCRGQALEQYF
TRBJ2-1	TRBV6-5	TRBD2	many	TGTGCCAGCAGTGCTAGACTAGCGCTCTACAATGAGCAGTTCTTC	CASSARLALYNEQFF
TRBJ2-3	TRBV11-2	-	many	TGTGCCAGCAGCCCAACCCCCCTCATTTGGGCGGTTGAGGATACGCAGTATTTT	CASSPTPLIWAVEDTQYF
TRBJ2-1	TRBV28	-	many	TGTGCCAGCAACCTAGCCGGGACCCAAGGAGAGCAGTTCTTC	CASNLAGTQGEQFF
TRBJ1-2	TRBV7-8	-	few	TGTGCCAGCAGCTTACTGGGTACCTATGGCTACACCTTC	CASSLLGTYGYTF
TRBJ1-4	TRBV29-1	-	-	TGCAGCGGGAGGTACTATATGGGTGAAAAACTGTTTTTT	CSGRYYMGEKLFF
TRBJ2-2	TRBV5-1	-	many	TGCGCCAGCAGCGAGGACGCAAACACCGGGGAGCTGTTTTTT	CASSEDANTGELFF
TRBJ2-5	TRBV29-1	-	few	TGCAGCGCCCGGGACGTGGAGACCCAGTACTTC	CSARDVETQYF
TRBJ2-5	TRBV7-2	-	few	TGTGCCAGCAGCTTAGTGGTGGAAGAGACCCAGTACTTC	CASSLVVEETQYF
TRBJ2-5	TRBV11-2	TRBD2	many	TGTGCCAGCAGCCAGCGGGGGCCCGGAGAGACCCAGTACTTC	CASSQRGPGETQYF
TRBJ1-5	TRBV9	-	-	TGTGCCAGCAGCGCGGGGACCGGGAGTCAGCCCCAGCATTTT	CASSAGTGSQPQHF
TRBJ2-2	TRBV19	TRBD1	few	TGTGCCAGTATGAAACAGGGGTTCCTCACCGGGGAGCTGTTTTTT	CASMKQGFLTGELFF
TRBJ1-5	TRBV19	TRBD1	many	TGTGCCAGTAGTCCACAGGGGATTGGCAATCAGCCCCAGCATTTT	CASSPQGIGNQPQHF
TRBJ1-2	TRBV12-3/TRBV12-4	-	many	TGTGCCAGCAGTTCGGCGGGGGGATTAAACTATGGCTACACCTTC	CASSSAGGLNYGYTF
TRBJ2-1	TRBV7-2	TRBD1	many	TGTGCCAGCAGATTCGACAGGGGGTCCTACAATGAGCAGTTCTTC	CASRFDRGSYNEQFF
TRBJ2-7	TRBV7-9	TRBD2	-	TGTGCCAGCATGACCATGGGGGGGACTAGCGGGAGTTTTAAGCAGTACTTC	CASMTMGGTSGSFKQYF
TRBJ2-1	TRBV19	TRBD1	many	TGTGCCAGTAGTCTGTGGAGGGGACAGGGAAACAATGAGCAGTTCTTC	CASSLWRGQGNNEQFF
TRBJ2-5	TRBV29-1	-	few	TGCAGCGTTGAACGGCGATTTAGCGGAGAGACCCAGTACTTC	CSVERRFSGETQYF
TRBJ2-7	TRBV28	-	-	TGTGCCATACAGGGTTTATCGTACGAGCAGTACTTC	CAIQGLSYEQYF
TRBJ1-5	TRBV7-2	TRBD1	few	TGTGCCAGCAGCTCCCTGACAGGGGAGGATAGCAATCAGCCCCAGCATTTT	CASSSLTGEDSNQPQHF
TRBJ1-3	TRBV7-2	-	many	TGTGCCAGCAGCTTAAGCGTCCAAAACGAAAACACCATATATTTT	CASSLSVQNENTIYF
TRBJ2-5	TRBV2	TRBD2	many	TGTGCCAGCCGTCAAAAAGCGGGAGTAGGGCAAGAGACCCAGTACTTC	CASRQKAGVGQETQYF
TRBJ2-1	TRBV4-1	TRBD2	-	TGCGCCAGCAGCCAAGATAGGTTAATAGCGGGAGGGCCGAATGAGCAGTTCTTC	CASSQDRLIAGGPNEQFF